This T cell receptor (beta chain) was profiled in a study of blood T cell repertoires in COVID-19. Study context: Italy, Spain and the United States were the sources of the convalescent and acute COVID-19 samples. From T cells, B-cell-depleted T cells, or PBMCs came the material, which was cDNA or gDNA.

CDR1 is SGHTA, CDR2 FQGNSA, per germline. V was cut by 0 bases and J by 1 base, with 18 bases left in between. This CDR3 comprises 18 residues. Original handling: Reference gene primer amplification yielded estimated nucleated cell counts. Using immunoSEQ multiplex PCR, the repertoire was profiled, and TCRdb retains in-frame clones only, with some absent. V and J calls and clone size follow that table, whereas D and trimming were derived from the DNA. This sample has approximately 290,000 clones, with about 88% found just once. This clonotype originated in a woman between 55 and 75 years old with acute or convalescent COVID-19. The chain recombines TRBV7-2 with TRBJ1-2, with D perhaps matching TRBD1 (5 bases). Source material: peripheral blood. DNA of the CDR3: TGTGCCAGCAGCTTAGCGTCCGCGGGGACCGCTTATAACTATGGCTACACCTTC. Translating it yields CASSLASAGTAYNYGYTF.